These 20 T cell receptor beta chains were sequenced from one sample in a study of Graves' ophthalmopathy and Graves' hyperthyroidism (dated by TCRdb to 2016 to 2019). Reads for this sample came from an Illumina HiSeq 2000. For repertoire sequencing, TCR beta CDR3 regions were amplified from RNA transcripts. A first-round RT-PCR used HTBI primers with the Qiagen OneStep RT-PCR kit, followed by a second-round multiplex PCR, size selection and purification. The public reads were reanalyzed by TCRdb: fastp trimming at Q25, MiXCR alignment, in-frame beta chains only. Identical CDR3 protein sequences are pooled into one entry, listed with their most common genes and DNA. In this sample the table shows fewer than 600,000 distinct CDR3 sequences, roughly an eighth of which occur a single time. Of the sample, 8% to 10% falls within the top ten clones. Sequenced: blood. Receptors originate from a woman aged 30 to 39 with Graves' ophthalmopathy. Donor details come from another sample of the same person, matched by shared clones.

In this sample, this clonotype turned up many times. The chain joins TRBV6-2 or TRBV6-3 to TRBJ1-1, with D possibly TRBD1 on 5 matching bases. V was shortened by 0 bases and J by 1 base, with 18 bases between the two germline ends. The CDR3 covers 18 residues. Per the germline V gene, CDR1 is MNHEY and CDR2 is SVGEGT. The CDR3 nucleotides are TGTGCCAGCAGTTACTCAAGACAGCAAGGAGGAAAGAACACTGAAGCTTTCTTT. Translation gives CASSYSRQQGGKNTEAFF.

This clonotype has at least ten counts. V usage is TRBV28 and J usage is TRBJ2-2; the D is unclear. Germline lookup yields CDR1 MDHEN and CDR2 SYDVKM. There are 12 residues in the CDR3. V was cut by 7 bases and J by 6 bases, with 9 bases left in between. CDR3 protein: CASKFFAGELFF. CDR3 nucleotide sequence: TGTGCCAGCAAGTTTTTCGCCGGGGAGCTGTTTTTT. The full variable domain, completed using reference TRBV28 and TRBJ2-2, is DVKVTQSSRYLVKRTGEKVFLECVQDMDHENMFWYRQDPGLGLRLIYFSYDVKMKEKGDIPEGYSVSREKKERFSLILESASTNQTSMYLCASKFFAGELFFGEGSRLTVL.

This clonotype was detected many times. The CDR3 protein is CASSQDDNNYGYTF. CDR3 in DNA: TGTGCCAGCAGCCAAGATGACAACAACTATGGCTACACCTTC. This chain uses TRBV4-2 with TRBJ1-2; D remains unclear. This CDR3 has 14 amino acids. Germline loops: CDR1 LGHNA, CDR2 YNFKEQ. V lost 0 bases and J lost 2, with 7 bases in between.

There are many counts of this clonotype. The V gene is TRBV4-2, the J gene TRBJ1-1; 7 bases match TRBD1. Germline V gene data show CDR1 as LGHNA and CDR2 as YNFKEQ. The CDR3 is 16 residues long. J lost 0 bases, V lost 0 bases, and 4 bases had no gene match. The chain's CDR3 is CASSQDRGQMNTEAFF. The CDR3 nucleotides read TGTGCCAGCAGCCAAGACCGGGGACAGATGAACACTGAAGCTTTCTTT.

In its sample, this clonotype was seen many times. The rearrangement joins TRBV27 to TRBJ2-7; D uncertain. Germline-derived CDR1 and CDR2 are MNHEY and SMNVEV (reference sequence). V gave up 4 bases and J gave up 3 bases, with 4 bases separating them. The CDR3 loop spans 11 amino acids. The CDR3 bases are TGTGCCAGCAGTTCCTACTACGAGCAGTACTTC. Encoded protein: CASSSYYEQYF.

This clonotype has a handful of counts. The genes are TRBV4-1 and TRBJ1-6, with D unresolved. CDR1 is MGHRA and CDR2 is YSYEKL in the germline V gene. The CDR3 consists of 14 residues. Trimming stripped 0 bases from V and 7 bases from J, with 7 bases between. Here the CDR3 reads CASSQDSTNSPLHF. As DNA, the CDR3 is TGCGCCAGCAGCCAAGATTCGACGAATTCACCCCTCCACTTT.

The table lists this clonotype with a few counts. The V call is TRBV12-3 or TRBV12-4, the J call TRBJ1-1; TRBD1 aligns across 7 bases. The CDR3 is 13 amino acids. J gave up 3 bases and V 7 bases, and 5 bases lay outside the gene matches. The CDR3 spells CASTPDRYTEAFF. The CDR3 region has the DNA TGTGCCAGCACCCCGGACAGGTACACTGAAGCTTTCTTT.

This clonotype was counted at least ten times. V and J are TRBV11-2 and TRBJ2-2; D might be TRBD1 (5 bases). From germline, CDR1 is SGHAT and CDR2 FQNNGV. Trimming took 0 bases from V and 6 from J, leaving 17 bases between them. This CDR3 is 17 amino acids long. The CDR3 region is CASSLDFSTARAGELFF. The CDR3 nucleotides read TGTGCCAGCAGCTTAGATTTCTCAACAGCCAGGGCCGGGGAGCTGTTTTTT.

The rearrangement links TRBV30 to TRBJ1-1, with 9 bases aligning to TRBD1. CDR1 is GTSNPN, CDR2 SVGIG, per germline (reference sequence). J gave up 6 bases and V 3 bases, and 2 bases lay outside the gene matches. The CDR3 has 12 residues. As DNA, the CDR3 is TGTGCCTGGAGGGGACAGGGATCTGAAGCTTTCTTT. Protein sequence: CAWRGQGSEAFF. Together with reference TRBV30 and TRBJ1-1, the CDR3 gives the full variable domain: SQTIHQWPATLVQPVGSPLSLECTVEGTSNPNLYWYRQAAGRGLQLLFYSVGIGQISSEVPQNLSASRPQDRQFILSSKKLLLSDSGFYLCAWRGQGSEAFFGQGTRLTVV.

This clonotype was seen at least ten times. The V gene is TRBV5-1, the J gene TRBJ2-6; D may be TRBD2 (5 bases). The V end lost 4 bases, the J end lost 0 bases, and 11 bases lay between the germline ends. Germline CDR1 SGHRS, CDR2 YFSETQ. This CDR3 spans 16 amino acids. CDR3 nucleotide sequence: TGCGCCAGCAGCCCATGGACTGACTCTGGGGCCAACGTCCTGACTTTC. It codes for CASSPWTDSGANVLTF.

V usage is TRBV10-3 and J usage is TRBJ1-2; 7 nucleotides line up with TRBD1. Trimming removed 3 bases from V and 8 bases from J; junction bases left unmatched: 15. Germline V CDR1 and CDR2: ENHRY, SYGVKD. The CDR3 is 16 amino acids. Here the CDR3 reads CAISDWQQDRSYGYTF. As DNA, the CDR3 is TGTGCCATCAGTGATTGGCAGCAGGACAGGTCATACGGCTACACCTTC.

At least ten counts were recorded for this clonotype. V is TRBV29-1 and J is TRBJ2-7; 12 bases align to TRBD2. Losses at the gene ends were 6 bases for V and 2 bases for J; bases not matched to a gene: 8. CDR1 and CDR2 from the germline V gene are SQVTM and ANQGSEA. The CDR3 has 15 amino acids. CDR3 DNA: TGCAGCGTAGTCTCTTCTAGCGGGAGGGCCTACGAGCAGTACTTC. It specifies CSVVSSSGRAYEQYF.

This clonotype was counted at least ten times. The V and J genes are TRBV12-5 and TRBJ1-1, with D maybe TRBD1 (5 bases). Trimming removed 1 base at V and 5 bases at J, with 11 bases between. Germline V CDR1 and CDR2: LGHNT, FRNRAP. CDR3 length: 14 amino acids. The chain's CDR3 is CASGLERGYTEAFF. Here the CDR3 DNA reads TGTGCTAGTGGTTTGGAGAGGGGTTATACTGAAGCTTTCTTT.

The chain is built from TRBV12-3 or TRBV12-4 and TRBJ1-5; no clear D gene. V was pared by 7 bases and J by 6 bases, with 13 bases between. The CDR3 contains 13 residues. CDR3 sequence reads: CASTLSSGQPQHF. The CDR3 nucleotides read TGTGCCAGCACACTCAGTAGCGGTCAGCCCCAGCATTTT.

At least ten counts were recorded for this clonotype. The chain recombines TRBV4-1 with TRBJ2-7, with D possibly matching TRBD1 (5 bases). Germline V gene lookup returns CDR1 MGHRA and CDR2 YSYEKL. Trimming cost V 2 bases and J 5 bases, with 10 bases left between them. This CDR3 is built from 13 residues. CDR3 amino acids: CASSQTRVDEQYF. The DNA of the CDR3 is TGCGCCAGCAGCCAAACCAGGGTGGACGAGCAGTACTTC.

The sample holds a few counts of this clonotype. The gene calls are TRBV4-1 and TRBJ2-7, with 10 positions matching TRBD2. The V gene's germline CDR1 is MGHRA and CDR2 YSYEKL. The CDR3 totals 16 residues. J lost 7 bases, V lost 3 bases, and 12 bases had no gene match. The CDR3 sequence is CASSHPLAGDPREQYF. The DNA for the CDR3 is TGCGCCAGCAGCCACCCTCTAGCGGGGGACCCCCGGGAGCAGTACTTC.

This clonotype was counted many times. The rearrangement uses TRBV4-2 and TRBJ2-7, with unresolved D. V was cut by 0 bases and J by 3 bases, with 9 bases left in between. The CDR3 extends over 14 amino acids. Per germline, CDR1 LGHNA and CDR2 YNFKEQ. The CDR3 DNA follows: TGTGCCAGCAGCCAAGACCCAGGTGACTACGAGCAGTACTTC. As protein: CASSQDPGDYEQYF.

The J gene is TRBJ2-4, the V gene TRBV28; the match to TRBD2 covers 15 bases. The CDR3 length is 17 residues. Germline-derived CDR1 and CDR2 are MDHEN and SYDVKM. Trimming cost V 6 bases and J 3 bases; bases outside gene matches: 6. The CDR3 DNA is TGTGCCAGCAGAGAGGGACTAGCGGGAGGTTACAAAAACATTCAGTACTTC. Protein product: CASREGLAGGYKNIQYF.

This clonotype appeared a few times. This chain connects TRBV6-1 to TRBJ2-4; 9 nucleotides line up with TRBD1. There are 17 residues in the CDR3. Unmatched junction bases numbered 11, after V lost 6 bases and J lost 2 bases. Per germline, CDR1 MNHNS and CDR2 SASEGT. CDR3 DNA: TGTGCCAGCAGGGCACTACAGGGGGCGCGATCCAAAAACATTCAGTACTTC. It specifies CASRALQGARSKNIQYF.

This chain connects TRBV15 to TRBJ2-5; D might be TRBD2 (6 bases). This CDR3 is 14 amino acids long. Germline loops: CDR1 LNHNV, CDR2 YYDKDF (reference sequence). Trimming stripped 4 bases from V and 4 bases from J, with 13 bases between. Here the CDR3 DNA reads TGTGCCACCAGCATGGGTCGGGGGAGAGAGACCCAGTACTTC. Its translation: CATSMGRGRETQYF.